The entry that follows covers one TCR beta chain sequence. The assay was immunoSEQ multiplex PCR, and TCRdb's table has in-frame clones only and misses some. The sample has about 94,000 clones; 90% are singletons. CDR3 length: 15 amino acids. Germline lookup yields CDR1 SGHDT and CDR2 YYEEEE. The junction had 13 bases not matched to a gene; V was cut back by 7 bases and J by 7 bases. The sample is drawn from a study of T cell responses to AZD1222 COVID-19 vaccine. The specimen comprised peripheral blood, sampled on day 0 of AZD1222 vaccination. The genes are TRBV5-6 and TRBJ2-1, with 8 bases fitting TRBD1. The receptor comes from an adult in good health. This chain's CDR3 is CASDGAAGGLNEQFF. Here the CDR3 DNA reads TGTGCCAGCGACGGAGCGGCAGGGGGCTTGAATGAGCAGTTCTTC.